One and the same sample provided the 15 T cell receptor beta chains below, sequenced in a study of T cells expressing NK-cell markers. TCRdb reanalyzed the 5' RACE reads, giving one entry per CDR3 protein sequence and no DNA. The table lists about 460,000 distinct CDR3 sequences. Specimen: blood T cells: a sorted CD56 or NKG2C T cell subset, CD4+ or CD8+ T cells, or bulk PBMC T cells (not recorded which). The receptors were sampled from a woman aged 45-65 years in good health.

Here the CDR3 reads CAWKRDSTNTGELFF. The chain employs TRBV30 and TRBJ2-2; without DNA, the TCRdb call of TRBD1 cannot be checked. The CDR3 is 15 amino acids. Germline V gene lookup returns CDR1 GTSNPN and CDR2 SVGIG (reference sequence).

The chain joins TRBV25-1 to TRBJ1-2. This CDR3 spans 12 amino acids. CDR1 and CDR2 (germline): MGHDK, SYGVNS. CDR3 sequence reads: CASSDRHYGYTF.

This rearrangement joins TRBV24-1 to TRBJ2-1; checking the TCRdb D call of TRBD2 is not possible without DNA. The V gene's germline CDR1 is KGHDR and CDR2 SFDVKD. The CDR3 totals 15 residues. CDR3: CATSDLFGRANEQFF.

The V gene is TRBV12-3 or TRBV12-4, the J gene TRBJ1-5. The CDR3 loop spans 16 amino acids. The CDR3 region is CASSFALGGGRQPQHF.

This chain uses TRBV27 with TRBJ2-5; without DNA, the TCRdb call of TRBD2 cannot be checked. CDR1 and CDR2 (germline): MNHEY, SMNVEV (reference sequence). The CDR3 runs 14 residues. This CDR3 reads CASSLEGPQETQYF.

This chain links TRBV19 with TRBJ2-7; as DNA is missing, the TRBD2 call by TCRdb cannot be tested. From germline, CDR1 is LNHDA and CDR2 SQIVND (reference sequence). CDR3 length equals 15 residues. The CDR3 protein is CASNPVGLAGGEQYF.

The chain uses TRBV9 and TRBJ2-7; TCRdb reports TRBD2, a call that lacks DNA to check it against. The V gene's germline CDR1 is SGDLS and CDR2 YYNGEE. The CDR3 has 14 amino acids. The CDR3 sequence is CASSVGPSSYEQYF.

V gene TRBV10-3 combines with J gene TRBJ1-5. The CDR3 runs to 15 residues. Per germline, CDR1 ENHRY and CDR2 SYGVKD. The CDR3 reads CAISESVVLNQPQHF.

The CDR3 region is CASSLPRRYTEAFF. The chain couples TRBV5-6 to TRBJ1-1. Germline CDR1 reads SGHDT; CDR2 reads YYEEEE. The CDR3 is 14 residues long.

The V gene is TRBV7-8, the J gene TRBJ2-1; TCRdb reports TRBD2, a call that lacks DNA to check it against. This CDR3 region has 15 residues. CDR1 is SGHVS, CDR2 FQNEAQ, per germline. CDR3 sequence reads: CASSLGSGEYNEQFF.

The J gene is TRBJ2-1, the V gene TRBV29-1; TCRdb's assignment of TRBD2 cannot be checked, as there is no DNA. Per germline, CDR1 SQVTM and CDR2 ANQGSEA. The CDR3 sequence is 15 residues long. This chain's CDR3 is CSVGTSGRQDNEQFF.

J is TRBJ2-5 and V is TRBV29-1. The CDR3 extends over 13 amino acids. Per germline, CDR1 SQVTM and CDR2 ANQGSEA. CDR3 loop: CSVVQTYQETQYF.

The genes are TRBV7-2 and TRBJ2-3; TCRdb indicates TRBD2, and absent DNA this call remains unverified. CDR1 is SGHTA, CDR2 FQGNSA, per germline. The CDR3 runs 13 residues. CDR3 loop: CAGGTSATDTQYF. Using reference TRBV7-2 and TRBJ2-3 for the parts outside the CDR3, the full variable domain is GAGVSQSPSNKVTEKGKDVELRCDPISGHTALYWYRQSLGQGLEFLIYFQGNSAPDKSGLPSDRFSAERTGGSVSTLTIQRTQQEDSAVYLCAGGTSATDTQYFGPGTRLTVL.

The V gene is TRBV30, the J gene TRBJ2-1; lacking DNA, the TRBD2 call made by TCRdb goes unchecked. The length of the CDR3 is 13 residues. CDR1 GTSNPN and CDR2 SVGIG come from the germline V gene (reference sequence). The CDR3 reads CAQARASRDEQFF.

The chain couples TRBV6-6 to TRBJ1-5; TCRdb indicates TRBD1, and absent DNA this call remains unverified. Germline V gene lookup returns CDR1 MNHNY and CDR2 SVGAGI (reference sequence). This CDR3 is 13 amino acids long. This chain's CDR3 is CASVRVINQPQHF.